A single sample gave rise to the 12 T cell receptor beta chains below, sequenced in a study of spatial heterogeneity in lung cancer. Time point specified: sample taken at primary tumor resection. Tumor, nontumor lung or frozen PBMC supplied whole RNA that was sequenced unsorted. TCRdb called the 5' RACE reads again in MiXCR, with one record for every CDR3 protein. The sample lists some 12,000 distinct CDR3 sequences; roughly 6.2% were seen once. The source was normal lung tissue next to the tumor, collected at surgery. The receptors stem from a male donor with early-stage non-small cell lung cancer.

This clonotype qualifies as medium-sized. V and J are TRBV10-2 and TRBJ2-1; D is possibly TRBD1 (6 bases). The ends were cut back, 7 bases at V and 6 bases at J, with 10 bases in the middle. Looked up from germline, CDR1 is WSHSY and CDR2 is SAAADI. This CDR3 spans 12 amino acids. The CDR3 DNA reads as TGCGCCAGCACCACAGGGTTCAATGAGCAGTTCTTC. It encodes CASTTGFNEQFF.

This clonotype is deemed medium-sized. The chain employs TRBV24-1 and TRBJ2-5, with 14 bases identical to TRBD2. V trimming: 10 bases; J trimming: 5 bases; junction bases outside the gene matches: 5. This CDR3 contains 14 residues. Germline V gene lookup returns CDR1 KGHDR and CDR2 SFDVKD. The CDR3 DNA follows: TGTGCCACTTCGGGACTAGCGGGAGACGAGACCCAGTACTTC. Translation: CATSGLAGDETQYF.

This clonotype appeared a few times. The chain has TRBV27 and TRBJ2-3, with 7 positions matching TRBD1. J gave up 8 bases and V 2 bases, and 13 bases lay outside the gene matches. Germline V gene sequence: CDR1 MNHEY, CDR2 SMNVEV (reference sequence). CDR3 length: 16 residues. For the CDR3, the DNA is TGTGCCAGCAGTTTACTGGTTAGGGGCAGGGGGTTTACGCAGTATTTT. This codes for CASSLLVRGRGFTQYF.

By its share, this clonotype is medium-sized. The chain couples TRBV6-5 to TRBJ1-1, with a tentative D call TRBD1 (6 bases). The germline gives CDR1 MNHEY, CDR2 SVGAGI. The CDR3 has 12 amino acids. Trimming stripped 5 bases from V and 5 bases from J, with 9 bases between. CDR3 in DNA: TGTGCCAGCAGTCACGGGACAACTGAAGCTTTCTTT. Its protein product is CASSHGTTEAFF.

This clonotype was seen at least ten times. The V gene is TRBV30, the J gene TRBJ1-1, with 8 bases identical to TRBD1. CDR1 and CDR2 from the germline V gene are GTSNPN and SVGIG (reference sequence). This CDR3 is built from 13 residues. Unmatched junction bases numbered 4, after V lost 2 bases and J lost 5 bases. The CDR3 spells CAWSRTGWTEAFF. In nucleotides, the CDR3 is TGTGCCTGGAGTCGGACAGGGTGGACTGAAGCTTTCTTT.

This clonotype counts as medium-sized. This chain connects TRBV12-3 or TRBV12-4 to TRBJ1-1, with D perhaps matching TRBD1 (6 bases). This CDR3 region has 16 residues. The V end lost 4 bases, the J end lost 5 bases, and 20 bases lay between the germline ends. The CDR3 is CASSYNRGAAGTEAFF. CDR3 DNA: TGTGCCAGCAGTTACAATCGGGGGGCGGCTGGGACTGAAGCTTTCTTT.

This clonotype was picked up many times. The V and J genes are TRBV19 and TRBJ2-1, with D unclear. The germline gives CDR1 LNHDA, CDR2 SQIVND (reference sequence). With 6 bases removed from V and 8 bases from J, the gap between germline ends came to 14 bases. CDR3 length: 13 amino acids. CDR3 nucleotides: TGTGCCAGTAGGCAGGTAGGAGACGATGAGCAGTTCTTC. Its protein is CASRQVGDDEQFF.

This clonotype came up many times. This chain uses TRBV27 with TRBJ1-1; unclear D gene. Between the trimmed V and J ends, which lost 10 bases and 4 bases, there was a span of 16 bases. CDR1 is MNHEY and CDR2 is SMNVEV in the germline V gene (reference sequence). This CDR3 is 13 amino acids long. This CDR3 reads CATGSRIGTEAFF. CDR3 nucleotides: TGTGCCACTGGGTCCCGGATTGGCACTGAAGCTTTCTTT.

This clonotype occurred many times. J is TRBJ2-3 and V is TRBV20-1, with D possibly matching TRBD2 (6 bases). The CDR3 totals 13 residues. The V and J ends lost 6 bases and 5 bases respectively, with 15 bases between them. Germline assignment: CDR1 DFQATT and CDR2 SNEGSKA (reference sequence). The CDR3: CSAQNQGGDTQYF. The CDR3 region has the DNA TGCAGTGCCCAGAACCAGGGAGGAGATACGCAGTATTTT.

This clonotype was picked up many times. V and J are TRBV29-1 and TRBJ1-1, with unresolved D. Germline CDR1 SQVTM, CDR2 ANQGSEA. CDR3 size: 13 residues. V was pared by 4 bases and J by 7 bases, with 16 bases between. CDR3: CSVAENGPGEAFF. The CDR3 coding sequence is TGCAGCGTTGCAGAGAACGGGCCTGGTGAAGCTTTCTTT.

This clonotype was observed at least ten times. The chain recombines TRBV18 with TRBJ1-1, with D possibly matching TRBD1 (6 bases). The CDR3 totals 13 residues. Germline V gene lookup returns CDR1 KGHSH and CDR2 LQKENI. V was clipped by 8 bases and J by 3 bases, with 13 bases between them. The CDR3 DNA reads TGTGCCAGCAACAGGGAAAGGGACACTGAAGCTTTCTTT. This encodes CASNRERDTEAFF.

This clonotype was recorded many times. The chain links TRBV7-6 to TRBJ2-7; no reliable D call. V lost 1 base and J 0 bases, leaving 7 bases between the germline ends. The CDR3 is made up of 14 amino acids. CDR1 SGHVS and CDR2 FNYEAQ come from the germline V gene. CDR3 sequence (DNA): TGTGCCAGCAGCTTAGGGAGCGTCTCCTACGAGCAGTACTTC. This sequence encodes CASSLGSVSYEQYF.